The rows below give T cell receptor beta chains drawn from one sample of a study of response to subunit inactivated influenza vaccine. TCRdb reprocessed the RT-PCR reads with MiXCR, giving one entry per CDR3 protein. The table has about 540,000 distinct CDR3 sequences, about 15% seen once; the top ten hold approximately 12%. The material was PBMCs from blood, obtained 11 to 12 days after vaccination. All receptors come from a man in his fifties who received an inactivated influenza vaccine. Both conserved end residues are part of each CDR3. Fields, in order: J gene, clone size, V gene, CDR3 protein. Expanded clones get a size class; other rows say once, few or many, or leave the size out.

>TRBJ1-5|.|TRBV28
CASTSDRGRIQPQHF
>TRBJ2-1|.|TRBV4-2
CASSQEPSSGRPVGEQFF
>TRBJ2-1|many|TRBV12-3/TRBV12-4
CASNGQGVNEQFF
>TRBJ2-7|few|TRBV29-1
CSVEGRGRPYEQYF
>TRBJ2-3|many|TRBV24-1
CATSEQLTDTQYF
>TRBJ2-3|few|TRBV10-3
CAIRSGQGGDTQYF
>TRBJ1-4|.|TRBV4-3
CASSQLATNEKLFF
>TRBJ2-1|.|TRBV6-2/TRBV6-3
CASSYSGAGGYNEQFF
>TRBJ1-3|few|TRBV28
CASSLPSGNTIYF
>TRBJ1-1|.|TRBV12-3/TRBV12-4
CASSYPGMNTEAFF
>TRBJ2-1|once|TRBV11-1
CASSFYGFGPSVASSYKEQFF
>TRBJ1-1|many|TRBV28
CASSLNDGGVGRAFF
>TRBJ2-2|few|TRBV18
CASSQGVGDTGELFF
>TRBJ2-3|few|TRBV12-3/TRBV12-4
CAISLLGGGFADTQYF
>TRBJ2-7|few|TRBV5-1
CATIYEQYF
>TRBJ1-4|few|TRBV5-1
CASSLGDGPNEKLFF
>TRBJ1-6|few|TRBV3-1
CASSQDVGAKYSPLHF
>TRBJ2-6|few|TRBV2
CASNVDTGANVLTF
>TRBJ1-6|.|TRBV5-4
CASSRGQGINSPLHF
>TRBJ2-7|.|TRBV20-1
CSAMGVLAPFEQYF
>TRBJ2-7|.|TRBV6-5
CASSFAGPGNGDEQYF
>TRBJ2-5|many|TRBV5-6
CASSSSGLTQYF
>TRBJ2-1|few|TRBV24-1
CATSPWGSGDEQFF
>TRBJ2-1|.|TRBV5-1
CASTSGGGAYNEQFF
>TRBJ1-2|once|TRBV30
CAWSNDRGRGYTF
>TRBJ2-1|many|TRBV7-8
CASTYVGSNEQFF
>TRBJ2-1|few|TRBV7-9
CASSRGLSSSNEQFF
>TRBJ2-1|many|TRBV7-9
CASSLTQGHNEQFF
>TRBJ2-2|.|TRBV5-6
CASSLSGTVTGELFF
>TRBJ2-5|.|TRBV6-1
CASHPGTGEWETQYF
>TRBJ2-7|few|TRBV11-2
CASSRNRDLTQYF
>TRBJ2-1|.|TRBV9
CASSPRPSGIFEQFF
>TRBJ2-5|few|TRBV12-3/TRBV12-4
CASSLGGGGPLRETQYF